This is a list of T cell receptor beta chains from one sample in a study of T-cell reconstitution after alpha-beta-depleted transplantation in children. Each CDR3 protein gets one entry after TCRdb re-called the PCR reads with MiXCR. Of about 420,000 distinct CDR3 sequences in the sample, 15% to 20% were seen once. Here the sequenced sample was PBMCs, mostly from graft donor cells, taken 360 days after TCRalphabeta/CD19-depleted stem cell transplant. The source is a boy in the first two years of life who had a stem cell transplant for Wiskott-Aldrich syndrome, so the T cells may come from the graft donor. CDR3s include the opening cysteine and the closing phenylalanine or tryptophan. Each record gives: CDR3 protein, CDR3 DNA, clone size, V gene, D gene, J gene. A D gene is named only where the DNA matches it firmly. Only some rows state a clone size, as once, few, many or a class for expanded clones.

CASQWIRGLSGELFF,TGTGCCAGCCAATGGATCAGGGGTCTGAGCGGGGAGCTGTTTTTT,NA,TRBV11-2,NA,TRBJ2-2
CASRTNSGRNVGFF,TGTGCCAGCAGAACGAATAGCGGGAGAAATGTTGGGTTCTTC,NA,TRBV12-3/TRBV12-4,TRBD2,TRBJ2-1
CASRSSGANGEQYF,TGTGCCAGCAGGTCTTCGGGGGCTAATGGCGAGCAGTACTTC,few,TRBV6-2/TRBV6-3,NA,TRBJ2-7
CASSLVDRGHEQYF,TGCGCCAGCAGCTTGGTTGACAGGGGACACGAGCAGTACTTC,few,TRBV5-1,TRBD1,TRBJ2-7
CASSPRQTLSYEQYF,TGTGCCAGCAGTCCCAGACAGACCCTCTCCTACGAGCAGTACTTC,few,TRBV12-3/TRBV12-4,NA,TRBJ2-7
CASSLKAGFESTDTQYF,TGCGCCAGCAGCCTGAAAGCAGGGTTCGAGAGCACAGATACGCAGTATTTT,few,TRBV4-1,NA,TRBJ2-3
CASSHPRSGGANEQFF,TGCGCCAGCAGCCACCCCCGTAGCGGGGGGGCGAATGAGCAGTTCTTC,NA,TRBV4-1,TRBD2,TRBJ2-1
CASSRELAGGPGEQYF,TGCGCCAGCAGCAGAGAACTAGCGGGAGGGCCAGGCGAGCAGTACTTC,few,TRBV5-1,TRBD2,TRBJ2-7
CASSVALTRHEQFF,TGTGCCAGCAGCGTAGCGCTGACTCGTCATGAGCAGTTCTTC,few,TRBV9,NA,TRBJ2-1
CATWDREGNEQFF,TGTGCCACCTGGGACAGGGAGGGCAATGAGCAGTTCTTC,few,TRBV10-3,TRBD1,TRBJ2-1
CASSYSNPPGANVLTF,TGTGCCAGCAGTTACTCGAATCCTCCTGGGGCCAACGTCCTGACTTTC,NA,TRBV6-5,NA,TRBJ2-6
CSAREAMGQGIYEQYF,TGCAGTGCTAGAGAGGCAATGGGACAGGGGATCTACGAGCAGTACTTC,NA,TRBV20-1,TRBD1,TRBJ2-7
CASSLTAISYEQYF,TGTGCCAGCAGTTTAACGGCCATTTCCTACGAGCAGTACTTC,few,TRBV12-3/TRBV12-4,NA,TRBJ2-7
CASSLLPGWQTGELFF,TGTGCCAGCAGCTTACTCCCCGGGTGGCAGACCGGGGAGCTGTTTTTT,NA,TRBV7-9,NA,TRBJ2-2
CASSPLTSGGSSQETQYF,TGTGCCAGCTCACCACTGACTAGCGGGGGGTCTAGTCAAGAGACCCAGTACTTC,NA,TRBV18,TRBD2,TRBJ2-5